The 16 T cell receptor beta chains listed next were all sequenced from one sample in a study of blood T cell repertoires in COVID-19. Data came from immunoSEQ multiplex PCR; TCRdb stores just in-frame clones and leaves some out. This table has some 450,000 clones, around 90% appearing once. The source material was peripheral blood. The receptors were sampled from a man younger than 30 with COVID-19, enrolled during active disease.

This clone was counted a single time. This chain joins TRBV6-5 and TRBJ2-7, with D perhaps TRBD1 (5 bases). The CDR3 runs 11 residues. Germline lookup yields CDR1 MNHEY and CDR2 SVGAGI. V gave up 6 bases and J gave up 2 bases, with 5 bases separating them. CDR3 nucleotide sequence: TGTGCCAGCAGGGGGCCCTACGAGCAGTACTTC. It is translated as CASRGPYEQYF.

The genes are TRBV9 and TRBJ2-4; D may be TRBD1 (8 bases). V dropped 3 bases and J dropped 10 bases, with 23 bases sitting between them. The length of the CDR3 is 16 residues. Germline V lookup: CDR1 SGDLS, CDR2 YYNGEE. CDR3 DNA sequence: TGTGCCAGCAGCGCGGGGGGTGACAGGGGCCATGGTATTCAGTACTTC. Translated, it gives CASSAGGDRGHGIQYF.

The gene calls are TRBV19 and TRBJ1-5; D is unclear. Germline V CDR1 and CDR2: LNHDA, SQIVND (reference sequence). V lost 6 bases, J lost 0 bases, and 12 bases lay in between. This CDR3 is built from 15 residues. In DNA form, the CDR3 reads TGTGCCAGTAGCCCGGACTTTTATAGCAATCAGCCCCAGCATTTT. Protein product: CASSPDFYSNQPQHF.

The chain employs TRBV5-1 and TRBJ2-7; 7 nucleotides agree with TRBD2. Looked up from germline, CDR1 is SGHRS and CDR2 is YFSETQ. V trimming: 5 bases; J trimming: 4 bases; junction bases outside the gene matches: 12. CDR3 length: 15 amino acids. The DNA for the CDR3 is TGCGCCAGCAGAGTAGCGGCGGGACTACAATACGAGCAGTACTTC. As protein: CASRVAAGLQYEQYF. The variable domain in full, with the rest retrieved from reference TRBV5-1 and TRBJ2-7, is KAGVTQTPRYLIKTRGQQVTLSCSPISGHRSVSWYQQTPGQGLQFLFEYFSETQRNKGNFPGRFSGRQFSNSRSEMNVSTLELGDSALYLCASRVAAGLQYEQYFGPGTRLTVT.

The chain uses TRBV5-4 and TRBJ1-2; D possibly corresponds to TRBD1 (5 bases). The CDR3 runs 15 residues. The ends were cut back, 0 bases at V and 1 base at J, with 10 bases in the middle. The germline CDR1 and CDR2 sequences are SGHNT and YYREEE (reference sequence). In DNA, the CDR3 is TGTGCCAGCAGCTTGGAAAGACAGAGTAACTATGGCTACACCTTC. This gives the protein CASSLERQSNYGYTF.

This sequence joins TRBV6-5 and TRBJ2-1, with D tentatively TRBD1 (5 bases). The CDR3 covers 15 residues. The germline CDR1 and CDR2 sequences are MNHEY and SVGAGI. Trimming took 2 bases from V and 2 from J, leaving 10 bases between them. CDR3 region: CASSYKTAAYNEQFF. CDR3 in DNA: TGTGCCAGCAGTTACAAGACAGCAGCCTACAATGAGCAGTTCTTC.

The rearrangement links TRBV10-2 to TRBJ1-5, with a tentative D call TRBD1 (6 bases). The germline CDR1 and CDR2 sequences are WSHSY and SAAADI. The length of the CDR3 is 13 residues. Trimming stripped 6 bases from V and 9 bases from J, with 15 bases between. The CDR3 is CASSMDSTRPQHF. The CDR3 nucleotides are TGCGCCAGCAGCATGGACAGTACTCGGCCCCAGCATTTT.

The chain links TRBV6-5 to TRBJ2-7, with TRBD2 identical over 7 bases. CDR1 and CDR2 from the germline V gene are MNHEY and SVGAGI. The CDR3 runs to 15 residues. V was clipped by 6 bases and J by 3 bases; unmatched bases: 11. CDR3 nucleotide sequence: TGTGCCAGCAGGCTCAGTGGGGGGGGGTTCTACGAGCAGTACTTC. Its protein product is CASRLSGGGFYEQYF.

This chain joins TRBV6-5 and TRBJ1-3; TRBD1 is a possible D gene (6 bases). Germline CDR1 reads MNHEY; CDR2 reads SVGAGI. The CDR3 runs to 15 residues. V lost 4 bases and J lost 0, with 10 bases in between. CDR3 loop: CASSLQGRSGNTIYF. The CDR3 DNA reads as TGTGCCAGCAGTTTACAGGGCCGCTCTGGAAACACCATATATTTT.

The CDR3 DNA reads as TGTGCCAGCAGCCCTAGGACAGCCCGCCTAAACACAGATACGCAGTATTTT. It is translated as CASSPRTARLNTDTQYF. The rearrangement links TRBV7-9 to TRBJ2-3, with D tentatively TRBD1 (6 bases). Germline CDR1 SEHNR, CDR2 FQNEAQ (reference sequence). The V end was cut by 5 bases, the J end by 2 bases, with 20 bases between. The CDR3 is made up of 17 amino acids.

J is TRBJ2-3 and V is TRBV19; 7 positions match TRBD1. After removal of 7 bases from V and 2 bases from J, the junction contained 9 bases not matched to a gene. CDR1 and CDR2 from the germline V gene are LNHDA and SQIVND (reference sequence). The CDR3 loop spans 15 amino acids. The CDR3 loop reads CASTAGTDDTDTQYF. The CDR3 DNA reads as TGTGCCAGTACCGCCGGGACAGACGACACAGATACGCAGTATTTT.

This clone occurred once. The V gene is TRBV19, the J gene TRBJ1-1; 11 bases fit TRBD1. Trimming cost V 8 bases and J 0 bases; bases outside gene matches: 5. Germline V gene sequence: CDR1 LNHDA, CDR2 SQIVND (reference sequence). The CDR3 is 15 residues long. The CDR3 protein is CASLGTGGVNTEAFF. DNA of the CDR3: TGTGCCAGTTTAGGGACAGGGGGTGTGAACACTGAAGCTTTCTTT.

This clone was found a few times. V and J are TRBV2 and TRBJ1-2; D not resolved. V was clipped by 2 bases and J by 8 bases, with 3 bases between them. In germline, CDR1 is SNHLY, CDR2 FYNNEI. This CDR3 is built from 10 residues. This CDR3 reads CASSERGYTF. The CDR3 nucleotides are TGTGCCAGCAGTGAACGGGGCTACACCTTC.

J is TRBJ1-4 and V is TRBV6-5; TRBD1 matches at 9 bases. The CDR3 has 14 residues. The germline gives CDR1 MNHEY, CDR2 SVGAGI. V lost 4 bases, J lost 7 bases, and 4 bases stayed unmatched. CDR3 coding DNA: TGTGCCAGCAGTTCACAGGGGGCGGGTGAAAAACTGTTTTTT. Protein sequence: CASSSQGAGEKLFF.

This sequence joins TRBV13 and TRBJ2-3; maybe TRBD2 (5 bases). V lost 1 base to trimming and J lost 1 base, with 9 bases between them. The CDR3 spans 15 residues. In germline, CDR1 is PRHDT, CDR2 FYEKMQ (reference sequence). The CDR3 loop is CASSLAARGTDTQYF. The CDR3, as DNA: TGTGCCAGCAGCTTAGCAGCGCGGGGCACAGATACGCAGTATTTT. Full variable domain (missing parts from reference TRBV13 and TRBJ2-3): AAGVIQSPRHLIKEKRETATLKCYPIPRHDTVYWYQQGPGQDPQFLISFYEKMQSDKGSIPDRFSAQQFSDYHSELNMSSLELGDSALYFCASSLAARGTDTQYFGPGTRLTVL.

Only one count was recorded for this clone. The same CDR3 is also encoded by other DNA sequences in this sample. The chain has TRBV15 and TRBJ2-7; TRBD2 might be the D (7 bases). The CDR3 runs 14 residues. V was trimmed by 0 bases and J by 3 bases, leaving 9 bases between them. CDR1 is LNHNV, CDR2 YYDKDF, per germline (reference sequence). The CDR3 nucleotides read TGTGCCACCAGCAGAGACGGGGGGCTCTACGAGCAGTACTTC. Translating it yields CATSRDGGLYEQYF.